This T cell receptor beta chain was observed in a study of cytomegalovirus exposure and HLA in healthy donors. The PCR contained 60 Vbeta and 13 Jbeta primers. Measured with immunoSEQ multiplex PCR; TCRdb has only the in-frame clones, and not every one. This sample has around 160,000 clones, with around 78% found just once. Looked up from germline, CDR1 is SGDLS and CDR2 is YYNGEE. The CDR3 is made up of 15 amino acids. The J segment lost 8 bases and the V segment lost 3 bases, leaving 10 bases of the junction unmatched. The sequenced sample was PBMCs. The gene calls are TRBV9 and TRBJ1-4; 7 bases line up with TRBD1. This clonotype was obtained from a woman between 40 and 55 years old in good health and CMV-seronegative. The chain's CDR3 is CASSAEQGTWEKLFF. The CDR3 coding sequence is TGTGCCAGCAGCGCGGAACAGGGGACGTGGGAAAAACTGTTTTTT. The full variable domain, completed using reference TRBV9 and TRBJ1-4, is DSGVTQTPKHLITATGQRVTLRCSPRSGDLSVYWYQQSLDQGLQFLIQYYNGEERAKGNILERFSAQQFPDLHSELNLSSLELGDSALYFCASSAEQGTWEKLFFGSGTQLSVL.